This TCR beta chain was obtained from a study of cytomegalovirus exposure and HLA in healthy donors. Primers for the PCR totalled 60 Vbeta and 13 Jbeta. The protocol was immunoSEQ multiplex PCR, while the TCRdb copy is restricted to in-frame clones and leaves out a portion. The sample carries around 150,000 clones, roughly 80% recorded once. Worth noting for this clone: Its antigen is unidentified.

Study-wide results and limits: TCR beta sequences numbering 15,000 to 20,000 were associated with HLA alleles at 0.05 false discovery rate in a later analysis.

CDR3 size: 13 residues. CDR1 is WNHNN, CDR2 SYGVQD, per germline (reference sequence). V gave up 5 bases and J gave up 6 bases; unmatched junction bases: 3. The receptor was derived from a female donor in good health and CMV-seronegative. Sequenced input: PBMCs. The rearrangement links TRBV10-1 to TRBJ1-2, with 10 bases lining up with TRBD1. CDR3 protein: CASSPGTGDGYTF. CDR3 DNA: TGCGCCAGCAGTCCCGGGACAGGGGATGGCTACACCTTC.